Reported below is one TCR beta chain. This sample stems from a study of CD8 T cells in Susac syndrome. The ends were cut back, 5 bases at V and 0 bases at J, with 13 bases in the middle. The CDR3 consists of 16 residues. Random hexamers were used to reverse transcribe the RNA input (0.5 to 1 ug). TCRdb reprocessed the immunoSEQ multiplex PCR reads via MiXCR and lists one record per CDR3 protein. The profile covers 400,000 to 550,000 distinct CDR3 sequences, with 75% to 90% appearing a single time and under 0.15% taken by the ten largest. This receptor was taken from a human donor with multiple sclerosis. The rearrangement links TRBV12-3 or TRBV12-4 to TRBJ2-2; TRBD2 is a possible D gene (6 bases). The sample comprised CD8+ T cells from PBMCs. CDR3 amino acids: CASSRLGRSNTGELFF. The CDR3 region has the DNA TGTGCCAGCAGTCGTTTGGGGAGGTCGAACACCGGGGAGCTGTTTTTT.